These 29 T cell receptor beta chains originate from one sample sequenced in a study of shared T cell receptors in the human thymus. The method was immunoSEQ multiplex PCR; TCRdb's version includes in-frame clones alone and lacks a portion of them. Found here are roughly 660,000 clones, around 87% of them singletons; the top ten hold 0.0095% to 0.013%. These data also featured in a second study, about human thymus T cells.

The source material was thymocytes. Every receptor here comes from a boy in the first two years of life with a congenital heart defect.

The chain joins TRBV9 to TRBJ2-3, with unresolved D. Germline V CDR1 and CDR2: SGDLS, YYNGEE. The CDR3 sequence is 13 residues long. V lost 3 bases, J lost 2 bases, and 7 bases lay in between. The CDR3 DNA reads TGTGCCAGCAGCGCAGACTCCACAGATACGCAGTATTTT. Translation: CASSADSTDTQYF.

This clone was counted once. The chain has TRBV9 and TRBJ2-1; 8 bases line up with TRBD2. Trimming removed 7 bases from V and 8 bases from J; junction bases left unmatched: 20. Germline loops: CDR1 SGDLS, CDR2 YYNGEE. This CDR3 has 17 amino acids. This CDR3 is CASQAKIDSGSPDEQFF. The CDR3, as DNA: TGTGCCAGCCAGGCCAAGATTGACAGCGGGAGTCCCGATGAGCAGTTCTTC.

CDR3 protein: CASRSPGTGGYEQYF. In DNA, the CDR3 is TGCGCCAGCCGCTCCCCCGGGACAGGGGGCTACGAGCAGTACTTC. The V gene is TRBV5-1, the J gene TRBJ2-7; TRBD1 agrees at 11 bases. The CDR3 contains 15 residues. Trimming at V came to 7 bases and at J to 3 bases, leaving 9 bases not matched to a gene. Germline CDR1 SGHRS, CDR2 YFSETQ.

V usage is TRBV6-5 and J usage is TRBJ1-5, with TRBD1 matching 8 bases. V was clipped by 9 bases and J by 7 bases; unmatched bases: 5. This CDR3 has 12 amino acids. The germline V gene has CDR1 MNHEY and CDR2 SVGAGI. In DNA, the CDR3 is TGTGCCAGTGGACAGGGAAGACAGCCCCAGCATTTT. Translating gives CASGQGRQPQHF.

This rearrangement joins TRBV2 to TRBJ1-2, with 7 bases fitting TRBD1. Germline V lookup: CDR1 SNHLY, CDR2 FYNNEI. V lost 11 bases to trimming and J lost 6 bases; unmatched junction nucleotides: 12. The CDR3 is 13 residues long. CDR3 residues: CAPQGEGQDGYTF. CDR3 DNA sequence: TGTGCCCCCCAGGGGGAAGGACAGGATGGCTACACCTTC.

The CDR3 DNA sequence: TGCGCCAGCAGCTTGGCTAGCGGGAGGTGGGGAGATACGCAGTATTTT. As protein: CASSLASGRWGDTQYF. The chain recombines TRBV5-1 with TRBJ2-3; 11 bases fit TRBD2. Unmatched junction bases numbered 5, after V lost 0 bases and J lost 5 bases. Germline CDR1 reads SGHRS; CDR2 reads YFSETQ. The CDR3 loop spans 16 amino acids.

This clone showed up just a few times. The chain couples TRBV5-1 to TRBJ2-7, with TRBD1 matching 7 bases. The ends lost 4 bases at V and 2 bases at J; junction bases unmatched: 9. The CDR3 loop spans 15 amino acids. CDR1 and CDR2 (germline): SGHRS, YFSETQ. CDR3 in DNA: TGCGCCAGCAGCACCCGACAGGGATCCCCCTACGAGCAGTACTTC. Its translation is CASSTRQGSPYEQYF. Full variable domain (remainder filled in from reference TRBV5-1 and TRBJ2-7): KAGVTQTPRYLIKTRGQQVTLSCSPISGHRSVSWYQQTPGQGLQFLFEYFSETQRNKGNFPGRFSGRQFSNSRSEMNVSTLELGDSALYLCASSTRQGSPYEQYFGPGTRLTVT.

The gene calls are TRBV27 and TRBJ2-7, with D tentatively TRBD1 (5 bases). Germline V gene data show CDR1 as MNHEY and CDR2 as SMNVEV (reference sequence). The V gene lost 2 bases and the J gene lost 0 bases, with 11 bases spanning the gap. The CDR3 runs to 15 residues. CDR3 DNA sequence: TGTGCCAGCAGTTTAATCTGGGGCGGCTCCTACGAGCAGTACTTC. Residues: CASSLIWGGSYEQYF.

This chain uses TRBV4-1 with TRBJ1-4, with TRBD1 as a possible D gene (5 bases). The CDR3 runs 17 residues. V was shortened by 0 bases and J by 5 bases, with 16 bases between the two germline ends. Germline loops: CDR1 MGHRA, CDR2 YSYEKL. The CDR3 DNA sequence: TGCGCCAGCAGCCAAGATCAGCTTGAACAGGCAAATGAAAAACTGTTTTTT. This translates into CASSQDQLEQANEKLFF.

V usage is TRBV7-8 and J usage is TRBJ2-1, with TRBD2 matching over 11 bases. Germline-derived CDR1 and CDR2 are SGHVS and FQNEAQ. Trimming removed 1 base from V and 9 bases from J; junction bases left unmatched: 8. This CDR3 is built from 16 residues. CDR3 sequence (DNA): TGTGCCAGCAGCTTAGGGCTAGCGGGAGGAAGGGGTGAGCAGTTCTTC. Its protein product is CASSLGLAGGRGEQFF.

This chain joins TRBV4-2 and TRBJ2-3, with 7 bases aligning to TRBD2. Per germline, CDR1 LGHNA and CDR2 YNFKEQ. V trimming: 1 base; J trimming: 5 bases; junction bases outside the gene matches: 9. There are 16 residues in the CDR3. The CDR3 loop reads CASSQGRSGVQDTQYF. CDR3 DNA: TGTGCCAGCAGCCAAGGGAGGAGCGGGGTACAAGATACGCAGTATTTT.

This rearrangement joins TRBV27 to TRBJ2-3, with a tentative D call TRBD1 (5 bases). Trimming pared 5 bases from V and 1 base from J, leaving 16 bases between. Germline V lookup: CDR1 MNHEY, CDR2 SMNVEV (reference sequence). This CDR3 region has 16 residues. CDR3 sequence: CASSGAKLSGTDTQYF. The CDR3 DNA reads as TGTGCCAGCAGTGGGGCCAAGCTCTCGGGCACAGATACGCAGTATTTT.

This chain uses TRBV4-1 with TRBJ1-4; no reliable D call. Germline CDR1 and CDR2: MGHRA and YSYEKL. V lost 0 bases to trimming and J lost 8 bases, with 16 bases between them. There are 16 residues in the CDR3. The CDR3 DNA reads TGCGCCAGCAGCCAAGATCGGGTGGGGAGATTAGAAAAACTGTTTTTT. Translating gives CASSQDRVGRLEKLFF.

This clone was seen only once. The CDR3 DNA follows: TGTGCCAGCAGCCCTATCACCGGGGACTCGCCCTACTCTGGGGCCAACGTCCTGACTTTC. Its translation is CASSPITGDSPYSGANVLTF. The V call is TRBV13, the J call TRBJ2-6; TRBD2 might be the D (6 bases). Germline CDR1 PRHDT, CDR2 FYEKMQ (reference sequence). V lost 5 bases, J lost 0 bases, and 23 bases lay in between. The CDR3 consists of 20 residues.

This clone has a single count. The rearrangement links TRBV19 to TRBJ2-1; D is possibly TRBD1 (6 bases). The germline V gene has CDR1 LNHDA and CDR2 SQIVND (reference sequence). The V gene lost 6 bases and the J gene lost 5 bases, with 14 bases spanning the gap. The CDR3 is made up of 14 amino acids. The CDR3, as DNA: TGTGCCAGTAGGGGCGGCAGGGGAAACAATGAGCAGTTCTTC. Residues: CASRGGRGNNEQFF.

This chain joins TRBV6-6 and TRBJ2-7; D not resolved. The CDR3 has 16 residues. V gave up 2 bases and J gave up 1 base, with 15 bases separating them. The germline CDR1 and CDR2 sequences are MNHNY and SVGAGI (reference sequence). The CDR3 is CASSYHPPQYSYEQYF. The DNA for the CDR3 is TGTGCCAGCAGTTACCATCCGCCCCAGTATTCCTACGAGCAGTACTTC.

This chain uses TRBV9 with TRBJ2-1; 15 bases fit TRBD2. From germline, CDR1 is SGDLS and CDR2 YYNGEE. The CDR3 consists of 19 residues. With V trimmed by 0 bases and J by 4 bases, 8 bases remained unmatched. The CDR3 is CASSVGGTSGRTSYNEQFF. The DNA for the CDR3 is TGTGCCAGCAGCGTAGGTGGGACTAGCGGGAGGACCTCGTACAATGAGCAGTTCTTC.

This chain connects TRBV14 to TRBJ2-7; D call uncertain. CDR3 length: 16 amino acids. Germline V gives CDR1 SGHDN, CDR2 FVKESK. The V and J ends lost 1 base and 1 base respectively, with 14 bases between them. The CDR3 coding sequence is TGTGCCAGCAGCCAAGGCCAAGCGTTTGATTCCTACGAGCAGTACTTC. This encodes CASSQGQAFDSYEQYF.

The CDR3 DNA reads as TGCGCCAGCTCCAGGGGGACAGGGAGCACAGATACGCAGTATTTT. As protein: CASSRGTGSTDTQYF. V gene TRBV10-1 combines with J gene TRBJ2-3; TRBD1 agrees at 9 bases. CDR3 length equals 15 residues. CDR1 and CDR2 (germline): WNHNN, SYGVQD (reference sequence). V was pared by 8 bases and J by 0 bases, with 6 bases of the junction left unmatched.

V gene TRBV11-3 combines with J gene TRBJ2-7; a possible D gene is TRBD1 (6 bases). This CDR3 has 13 residues. Germline CDR1 is SGHNT and CDR2 is YENEEA. Trimming removed 6 bases from V and 2 bases from J, with 11 bases in between. CDR3 residues: CASRKTGTYEQYF. The CDR3 nucleotides read TGTGCCAGCAGGAAGACAGGAACCTACGAGCAGTACTTC. The entire variable domain, with the rest obtained from reference TRBV11-3 and TRBJ2-7, is as follows: EAGVVQSPRYKIIEKKQPVAFWCNPISGHNTLYWYLQNLGQGPELLIRYENEEAVDDSQLPKDRFSAERLKGVDSTLKIQPAELGDSAVYLCASRKTGTYEQYFGPGTRLTVT.

V and J are TRBV12-5 and TRBJ1-5; D may be TRBD1 (6 bases). The germline gives CDR1 LGHNT, CDR2 FRNRAP. Trimming removed 6 bases from V and 2 bases from J, with 14 bases in between. The CDR3 has 15 residues. The CDR3 nucleotides read TGTGCTAGTGGCACCGGGACAAGGGGCAATCAGCCCCAGCATTTT. It is translated as CASGTGTRGNQPQHF.

This rearrangement joins TRBV6-5 to TRBJ2-1; TRBD2 is a possible D gene (5 bases). V lost 6 bases to trimming and J lost 8 bases, with 11 bases between them. Germline loops: CDR1 MNHEY, CDR2 SVGAGI. The CDR3 is made up of 12 amino acids. Here the CDR3 reads CASRTLGDEQFF. In DNA form, the CDR3 reads TGTGCCAGCAGGACACTCGGGGATGAGCAGTTCTTC.

This clone showed up just once. The chain links TRBV6-5 to TRBJ1-3; maybe TRBD1 (6 bases). Germline CDR1 MNHEY, CDR2 SVGAGI. This CDR3 spans 13 amino acids. Trimming took 7 bases from V and 6 from J, leaving 13 bases between them. In DNA form, the CDR3 reads TGTGCCAGCACACAGGGCTGGGAAAACACCATATATTTT. Its translation is CASTQGWENTIYF.

The chain has TRBV9 and TRBJ2-1; D is uncertain. Looked up from germline, CDR1 is SGDLS and CDR2 is YYNGEE. V lost 4 bases and J lost 10, with 15 bases in between. This CDR3 contains 13 residues. The CDR3 DNA sequence: TGTGCCAGCAGCCTCTTAGTCGCCGGGGAGCAGTTCTTC. It encodes CASSLLVAGEQFF.

The rearrangement joins TRBV7-9 to TRBJ2-7; a weak D match, TRBD1 (6 bases). The CDR3 length is 13 residues. Germline V gene data show CDR1 as SEHNR and CDR2 as FQNEAQ (reference sequence). V was shortened by 5 bases and J by 2 bases, with 10 bases between the two germline ends. CDR3 bases: TGTGCCAGCAGCCGACCAGGGGCCTACGAGCAGTACTTC. This codes for CASSRPGAYEQYF.

The V gene is TRBV25-1, the J gene TRBJ2-7, with a tentative D call TRBD1 (6 bases). Deletions cut 6 bases from V and 4 bases from J, with 19 bases between. CDR3 size: 15 residues. Per the germline V gene, CDR1 is MGHDK and CDR2 is SYGVNS. Here the CDR3 reads CASSYSAGQLYEQYF. The CDR3 DNA reads as TGTGCCAGCAGCTACAGTGCAGGACAGCTATACGAGCAGTACTTC.

In this sample, this clone turned up once. This sequence joins TRBV14 and TRBJ2-7; 9 nucleotides match TRBD2. Germline V lookup: CDR1 SGHDN, CDR2 FVKESK. After removal of 1 base from V and 2 bases from J, the junction contained 6 bases not matched to a gene. The CDR3 loop spans 16 amino acids. CDR3 amino acids: CASSQGLAALPYEQYF. For the CDR3, the DNA is TGTGCCAGCAGCCAAGGACTAGCGGCCCTACCCTACGAGCAGTACTTC. The variable domain in full, with the rest retrieved from reference TRBV14 and TRBJ2-7, is EAGVTQFPSHSVIEKGQTVTLRCDPISGHDNLYWYRRVMGKEIKFLLHFVKESKQDESGMPNNRFLAERTGGTYSTLKVQPAELEDSGVYFCASSQGLAALPYEQYFGPGTRLTVT.

The gene calls are TRBV19 and TRBJ2-1, with D perhaps matching TRBD1 (6 bases). Germline values: CDR1 LNHDA, CDR2 SQIVND (reference sequence). This CDR3 is built from 17 residues. V lost 2 bases and J lost 4, with 18 bases in between. CDR3 DNA: TGTGCCAGTAGTATAAGTGTTCCGGACAGAGTTTACAATGAGCAGTTCTTC. Its protein product is CASSISVPDRVYNEQFF.

The chain couples TRBV7-9 to TRBJ2-2, with 9 nucleotides matching TRBD2. CDR1 is SEHNR and CDR2 is FQNEAQ in the germline V gene (reference sequence). The CDR3 totals 18 residues. V trimming: 2 bases; J trimming: 3 bases; junction bases outside the gene matches: 10. CDR3 residues: CASSLSRDSGSYTGELFF. The DNA of the CDR3 is TGTGCCAGCAGCTTAAGCAGGGATAGCGGGAGTTACACCGGGGAGCTGTTTTTT.